The entry below describes one T cell receptor (beta chain). Its antigen is still unknown. This entry belongs to a study of T cell responses to AZD1222 COVID-19 vaccine. The repertoire was sequenced with immunoSEQ multiplex PCR; TCRdb's copy has only in-frame clones and lacks some. The table has approximately 140,000 clones, roughly 88% seen once. Overall study results and limits: Donors, mostly white British, included more females; clonal diversity was possibly underestimated. The number of AZD1222 recipients seropositive at baseline was only 5 to 7. The study found vaccine-associated CD4 TCRs spanning spike, dominant at 160-218 and 743-854.

The germline V gene has CDR1 SGHVS and CDR2 FQNEAQ. V was cut by 5 bases and J by 4 bases, with 15 bases left in between. This CDR3 region has 14 residues. The chain couples TRBV7-8 to TRBJ2-7; D might be TRBD2 (6 bases). This material consisted of peripheral blood, taken 28 days after the second AZD1222 dose. This TCR was recovered from an adult who received the AZD1222 COVID-19 vaccine. The CDR3 coding sequence is TGTGCCAGCAGCCTCTCGGGCGGGGTATACGAGCAGTACTTC. Translated, it gives CASSLSGGVYEQYF.